The 31 T cell receptor beta chains listed next were all sequenced from one sample in a study of T cell clonotyping in hematopoietic cell transplantation. Time point here: recipient sample about 28 days before transplant, after cytoreduction. Generated by immunoSEQ multiplex PCR, the TCRdb table keeps only in-frame clones and is missing some. The sample has thousands of clones, more than 85% seen once. The sequenced sample was peripheral blood mononuclear cells, obtained before stem cell transplant. Receptor source: a woman aged 55 to 70 with acute myeloid leukemia. Some clones in this sample may be carry-over from other donors' samples.

The V and J genes are TRBV7-6 and TRBJ2-5, with a weak D call TRBD1 (6 bases). V lost 3 bases and J 0 bases, leaving 14 bases between the germline ends. There are 16 residues in the CDR3. The germline gives CDR1 SGHVS, CDR2 FNYEAQ. The CDR3 DNA reads as TGTGCCAGCAGCTTGTCTCCGGACAGCTACCAAGAGACCCAGTACTTC. Protein product: CASSLSPDSYQETQYF.

V and J are TRBV2 and TRBJ2-3; either TRBD1 or TRBD2 may supply D (6 bases each). Germline V gene sequence: CDR1 SNHLY, CDR2 FYNNEI. This CDR3 has 14 residues. V was shortened by 5 bases and J by 0 bases, with 9 bases between the two germline ends. The CDR3 loop is CASSKGGSTDTQYF. In DNA form, the CDR3 reads TGTGCCAGCAGTAAGGGGGGAAGCACAGATACGCAGTATTTT.

The table lists this clone with a few counts. The rearrangement uses TRBV15 and TRBJ2-1, with D unclear. This CDR3 is built from 13 residues. Deletions cut 3 bases from V and 10 bases from J, with 13 bases between. From germline, CDR1 is LNHNV and CDR2 YYDKDF (reference sequence). The CDR3 nucleotides are TGTGCCACCAGCAGCGGGCACACCGACGAGCAGTTCTTC. As protein: CATSSGHTDEQFF. Combining the CDR3 with reference TRBV15 and TRBJ2-1 gives the whole variable domain DAMVIQNPRYQVTQFGKPVTLSCSQTLNHNVMYWYQQKSSQAPKLLFHYYDKDFNNEADTPDNFQSRRPNTSFCFLDIRSPGLGDTAMYLCATSSGHTDEQFFGPGTRLTVL.

This chain joins TRBV27 and TRBJ2-1; the match to TRBD2 covers 11 bases. The CDR3 consists of 15 residues. Losses at the gene ends were 3 bases for V and 8 bases for J; bases not matched to a gene: 6. Germline V gene lookup returns CDR1 MNHEY and CDR2 SMNVEV (reference sequence). CDR3 in amino acids: CASSFSASGRHEQFF. CDR3 sequence (DNA): TGTGCCAGCAGTTTCTCCGCTAGCGGGAGGCATGAGCAGTTCTTC.

The chain couples TRBV19 to TRBJ1-4, with a tentative D call TRBD1 (6 bases). There are 14 residues in the CDR3. Germline assignment: CDR1 LNHDA and CDR2 SQIVND (reference sequence). Trimming took 6 bases from V and 5 from J, leaving 13 bases between them. The chain's CDR3 is CASRKQGENEKLFF. In DNA, the CDR3 is TGTGCCAGTAGGAAACAGGGCGAAAATGAAAAACTGTTTTTT.

The CDR3: CASSQDRTTEQYV. CDR3 sequence (DNA): TGCGCCAGCAGCCAAGATCGAACTACTGAGCAGTACGTC. V and J are TRBV4-3 and TRBJ2-7; D is unresolved. Trimming pared 0 bases from V and 7 bases from J, leaving 10 bases between. The CDR3 is 13 amino acids. Germline V gene data show CDR1 as LGHNA and CDR2 as YSLEER.

The rearrangement uses TRBV7-3 and TRBJ2-3; 12 nucleotides align to TRBD2. CDR1 is SGHTA and CDR2 is FQGTGA in the germline V gene. The CDR3 consists of 16 residues. The V segment lost 4 bases and the J segment 1 base; nucleotides outside the gene matches: 3. CDR3 nucleotide sequence: TGTGCCAGCAGCTCCGGGACTAGCGGGCGCACAGATACGCAGTATTTT. Residues: CASSSGTSGRTDTQYF.

The chain links TRBV18 to TRBJ1-2, with D possibly matching TRBD1 (5 bases). CDR1 is KGHSH, CDR2 LQKENI, per germline. V was pared by 3 bases and J by 8 bases, with 22 bases between. The CDR3 is made up of 16 amino acids. CDR3 protein: CASSPENLQGARGYTF. In DNA form, the CDR3 reads TGTGCCAGCTCACCCGAAAACCTACAAGGGGCGAGGGGCTACACCTTC. Together with reference TRBV18 and TRBJ1-2, the CDR3 gives the full variable domain: NAGVMQNPRHLVRRRGQEARLRCSPMKGHSHVYWYRQLPEEGLKFMVYLQKENIIDESGMPKERFSAEFPKEGPSILRIQQVVRGDSAAYFCASSPENLQGARGYTFGSGTRLTVV.

This clone was recorded only once. This chain joins TRBV4-2 and TRBJ2-1; the match to TRBD2 covers 7 bases. The CDR3 length is 16 residues. The V gene end was trimmed by 0 bases and the J gene end by 4 bases; junction bases not matched to a gene: 6. CDR1 is LGHNA, CDR2 YNFKEQ, per germline. DNA of the CDR3: TGTGCCAGCAGCCAAGATAATCGGGAGGCGTACAATGAGCAGTTCTTC. Its translation is CASSQDNREAYNEQFF.

The chain combines TRBV27 with TRBJ2-7; 7 nucleotides line up with TRBD1. Germline V gene sequence: CDR1 MNHEY, CDR2 SMNVEV (reference sequence). The CDR3 runs to 18 residues. The V segment lost 2 bases and the J segment 0 bases; nucleotides outside the gene matches: 13. CDR3 nucleotides: TGTGCCAGCAGTTTACATCTAAGAGAGGGGACAGCCTCCTACGAGCAGTACTTC. Translating gives CASSLHLREGTASYEQYF.

This clone was seen just once. The J gene is TRBJ1-2, the V gene TRBV4-1; 7 nucleotides align to TRBD1. Germline V gene data show CDR1 as MGHRA and CDR2 as YSYEKL. The V and J ends lost 5 bases and 4 bases, in that order; junction bases with no gene match: 10. The CDR3 is made up of 15 amino acids. CDR3 loop: CASSEGGTATYGYTF. CDR3 in DNA: TGCGCCAGCAGCGAAGGGGGGACAGCGACCTATGGCTACACCTTC.

The chain links TRBV21-1 to TRBJ2-3. TRBV21-1 is listed as a pseudogene. This CDR3 has 15 residues. The CDR3 DNA sequence: TGTGCCAGCAATCCAACCCTACCGACCACAGATACGCAGTATTTT. Protein: CASNPTLPTTDTQYF.

V and J are TRBV28 and TRBJ2-7; 9 nucleotides match TRBD2. CDR1 is MDHEN, CDR2 SYDVKM, per germline. V was pared by 1 base and J by 3 bases, with 1 base of the junction left unmatched. This CDR3 region has 14 residues. CDR3 amino acids: CASSLLLAGYEQYF. CDR3 coding DNA: TGTGCCAGCAGTTTATTACTAGCGGGCTACGAGCAGTACTTC.

In nucleotides, the CDR3 is TGTGCCAGCAGCAAAGACACCTACGAGCAGTACGTC. It codes for CASSKDTYEQYV. This chain uses TRBV21-1 with TRBJ2-7. TRBV21-1 is marked as a pseudogene. The CDR3 is made up of 12 amino acids.

The genes are TRBV19 and TRBJ2-2, with D unresolved. The CDR3 loop spans 13 amino acids. From germline, CDR1 is LNHDA and CDR2 SQIVND (reference sequence). Trimming took off 1 base at V and 7 bases at J, with 7 bases between the two ends. The CDR3 here is CASSIGPSGELFF. CDR3 sequence (DNA): TGTGCCAGTAGTATAGGTCCAAGCGGGGAGCTGTTTTTT. The full variable domain, rest sourced from reference TRBV19 and TRBJ2-2, is DGGITQSPKYLFRKEGQNVTLSCEQNLNHDAMYWYRQDPGQGLRLIYYSQIVNDFQKGDIAEGYSVSREKKESFPLTVTSAQKNPTAFYLCASSIGPSGELFFGEGSRLTVL.

The CDR3: CASSPWTSGTGEQFF. CDR3 DNA: TGTGCCAGCAGCCCCTGGACTAGCGGGACCGGTGAGCAGTTCTTC. This chain links TRBV11-2 with TRBJ2-1; TRBD2 matches at 12 bases. Trimming removed 5 bases from V and 9 bases from J; junction bases left unmatched: 8. From germline, CDR1 is SGHAT and CDR2 FQNNGV. The CDR3 totals 15 residues.

This chain links TRBV11-3 with TRBJ2-3; possibly TRBD1 or TRBD2 for D (5 bases each). The CDR3 has 12 residues. Germline V CDR1 and CDR2: SGHNT, YENEEA. Trimming cost V 5 bases and J 5 bases, with 8 bases left between them. The CDR3 DNA is TGTGCCAGCAGCCCTGGGGGAGATACGCAGTATTTT. Translating it yields CASSPGGDTQYF.

This clone was observed a single time. The gene calls are TRBV11-2 and TRBJ2-3; 9 bases match TRBD2. The length of the CDR3 is 17 residues. The ends lost 5 bases at V and 5 bases at J; junction bases unmatched: 14. CDR1 and CDR2 (germline): SGHAT, FQNNGV. The CDR3 region has the DNA TGTGCCAGCAGCCAGGGACGTAGCGGGAGCCGAAAAGATACGCAGTATTTT. This sequence encodes CASSQGRSGSRKDTQYF.

The chain combines TRBV18 with TRBJ2-2, with D tentatively TRBD1 or TRBD2 (5 bases each). Trimming shortened V by 6 bases and J by 2 bases, and 13 bases separated the two germline ends. CDR1 KGHSH and CDR2 LQKENI come from the germline V gene. The CDR3 contains 15 residues. The CDR3 loop is CASSRGTVNTGELFF. In DNA, the CDR3 is TGTGCCAGCTCTCGAGGGACGGTCAACACCGGGGAGCTGTTTTTT.

The CDR3: CASSIEEVDTQYF. CDR3 bases: TGTGCCAGTAGTATAGAGGAAGTGGATACGCAGTATTTT. This chain connects TRBV19 to TRBJ2-3, with D uncertain. Between the trimmed V and J ends, which lost 0 bases and 6 bases, there was a span of 7 bases. Per germline, CDR1 LNHDA and CDR2 SQIVND (reference sequence). The CDR3 is 13 residues long.

This chain links TRBV5-1 with TRBJ2-1; perhaps TRBD2 as D (5 bases). V lost 0 bases to trimming and J lost 1 base, with 20 bases between them. The germline gives CDR1 SGHRS, CDR2 YFSETQ. The CDR3 has 19 residues. DNA for the CDR3: TGCGCCAGCAGCTTGGCTGCCTTCGGAGGAATCGCATCCTACAATGAGCAGTTCTTC. This sequence encodes CASSLAAFGGIASYNEQFF.

The chain uses TRBV30 and TRBJ2-7; the D gene is possibly TRBD2 (7 bases). Germline-derived CDR1 and CDR2 are GTSNPN and SVGIG (reference sequence). V dropped 3 bases and J dropped 2 bases, with 20 bases sitting between them. The CDR3 spans 16 residues. CDR3 residues: CAWSESGGGVTYEQYF. The CDR3 DNA sequence: TGTGCCTGGAGCGAATCCGGAGGGGGGGTGACCTACGAGCAGTACTTC. Filled out from reference TRBV30 and TRBJ2-7, the complete variable domain reads SQTIHQWPATLVQPVGSPLSLECTVEGTSNPNLYWYRQAAGRGLQLLFYSVGIGQISSEVPQNLSASRPQDRQFILSSKKLLLSDSGFYLCAWSESGGGVTYEQYFGPGTRLTVT.

The V call is TRBV5-1, the J call TRBJ1-4; D is undetermined. Trimming removed 4 bases at V and 4 bases at J, with 11 bases between. The germline V gene has CDR1 SGHRS and CDR2 YFSETQ. CDR3 length: 14 residues. CDR3 in DNA: TGCGCCAGCAGCCTGAACGCTGATAATGAAAAACTGTTTTTT. Encoded protein: CASSLNADNEKLFF.

This chain connects TRBV28 to TRBJ1-2; 7 nucleotides line up with TRBD1. This CDR3 region has 14 residues. Germline loops: CDR1 MDHEN, CDR2 SYDVKM. Germline trimming cut 4 bases from V and 4 bases from J; bases unmatched to any gene: 6. This CDR3 reads CASSYPGGSYGYTF. CDR3 nucleotide sequence: TGTGCCAGCAGTTACCCAGGGGGTAGCTATGGCTACACCTTC.

The chain couples TRBV5-8 to TRBJ2-7, with TRBD2 identical over 7 bases. The CDR3 contains 13 residues. Trimming took 6 bases from V and 5 from J; bases not matched to a gene: 8. CDR1 SGHTS and CDR2 YDEGEE come from the germline V gene. CDR3 loop: CASTGEGRNEQYF. The CDR3 nucleotides read TGTGCCAGCACCGGGGAGGGTAGGAACGAGCAGTACTTC.

The V gene is TRBV6-4, the J gene TRBJ1-2, with D possibly being TRBD1 (6 bases). CDR1 is MRHNA and CDR2 is SNTAGT in the germline V gene. The CDR3 runs to 17 residues. Trimming pared 5 bases from V and 4 bases from J, leaving 23 bases between. The CDR3 reads CASSMGHVRAPGYGYTF. CDR3 in DNA: TGTGCCAGCAGTATGGGACACGTACGCGCCCCAGGCTATGGCTACACCTTC.

The rearrangement links TRBV5-1 to TRBJ2-7, with D perhaps being TRBD1 or TRBD2 (5 bases each). Germline lookup yields CDR1 SGHRS and CDR2 YFSETQ. Trimming shortened V by 2 bases and J by 4 bases, and 16 bases separated the two germline ends. The CDR3 has 15 residues. DNA of the CDR3: TGCGCCAGCAGCTTTGCTGTCGGGGCGGAGTACGAGCAGTACTTC. This gives the protein CASSFAVGAEYEQYF.

The gene calls are TRBV6-5 and TRBJ2-7; TRBD1 matches at 9 bases. CDR3 size: 14 residues. In germline, CDR1 is MNHEY, CDR2 SVGAGI. The V segment lost 0 bases and the J segment 6 bases; nucleotides outside the gene matches: 3. CDR3 coding DNA: TGTGCCAGCAGTTACTCCGGGACAGGGTCCGAGCAGTACTTC. It is translated as CASSYSGTGSEQYF.

The table lists this clone with a few counts. This sequence joins TRBV16 and TRBJ2-2; D may be TRBD1 or TRBD2 (5 bases each). Trimming pared 0 bases from V and 7 bases from J, leaving 9 bases between. CDR1 KGHSY and CDR2 FQNENV come from the germline V gene. This CDR3 is built from 14 residues. The CDR3 region has the DNA TGTGCCAGCAGCCAATCGCAGGGAGTCGGGGAGCTGTTTTTT. It encodes CASSQSQGVGELFF.

The count of this clone is one. The gene calls are TRBV27 and TRBJ1-1; no clear D gene. The CDR3 runs to 13 residues. V lost 2 bases and J 4 bases, leaving 8 bases between the germline ends. Germline CDR1 MNHEY, CDR2 SMNVEV (reference sequence). In DNA, the CDR3 is TGTGCCAGCAGTTTAAGGCCCGTCACTGAAGCTTTCTTT. It is translated as CASSLRPVTEAFF.

The chain carries TRBV5-1 and TRBJ1-1; D is possibly TRBD1 (5 bases). V shed 0 bases and J shed 4 bases, with 10 bases lying between them. The CDR3 contains 14 residues. CDR1 is SGHRS and CDR2 is YFSETQ in the germline V gene. Written as DNA, the CDR3 is TGCGCCAGCAGCTTGGTGGGACGAGGCACTGAAGCTTTCTTT. Protein: CASSLVGRGTEAFF. The full variable domain, with the rest looked up from reference TRBV5-1 and TRBJ1-1, is KAGVTQTPRYLIKTRGQQVTLSCSPISGHRSVSWYQQTPGQGLQFLFEYFSETQRNKGNFPGRFSGRQFSNSRSEMNVSTLELGDSALYLCASSLVGRGTEAFFGQGTRLTVV.